The 13 T cell receptor beta chains given below trace back to one sample, sequenced in a study of blood T cell repertoires in COVID-19. Profiled with immunoSEQ multiplex PCR; TCRdb holds only in-frame clones, not every one. The sample consists of approximately 140,000 clones, more than 80% of them appearing once. The sequencing sample was made of peripheral blood. Receptor source: a woman older than 75 in a cohort sampled during active or convalescent COVID-19.

The table lists this clone with a count of one. V is TRBV7-8 and J is TRBJ1-2; no clear D gene. The CDR3 length is 12 residues. Germline V lookup: CDR1 SGHVS, CDR2 FQNEAQ. Trimming took off 8 bases at V and 4 bases at J, with 11 bases between the two ends. Here the CDR3 DNA reads TGTGCCAGCTCTGACACCTTCTATGGCTACACCTTC. It codes for CASSDTFYGYTF.

J is TRBJ2-2 and V is TRBV5-1; 11 bases agree with TRBD2. In germline, CDR1 is SGHRS, CDR2 YFSETQ. V lost 5 bases to trimming and J lost 4 bases; unmatched junction nucleotides: 10. The CDR3 runs 17 residues. The chain's CDR3 is CASRSTTSGGRTGELFF. The CDR3 region has the DNA TGCGCCAGCAGATCAACCACTAGCGGGGGCCGCACCGGGGAGCTGTTTTTT.

The chain is built from TRBV2 and TRBJ2-1, with TRBD1 matching 9 bases. CDR3 length equals 16 residues. V was pared by 8 bases and J by 4 bases, with 12 bases of the junction left unmatched. Germline loops: CDR1 SNHLY, CDR2 FYNNEI. The CDR3 protein is CASSARDRAFYNEQFF. For the CDR3, the DNA is TGTGCCAGCTCTGCCCGGGACAGGGCTTTTTACAATGAGCAGTTCTTC.

The V gene is TRBV18, the J gene TRBJ1-4; D uncertain. The germline CDR1 and CDR2 sequences are KGHSH and LQKENI. The length of the CDR3 is 15 residues. The ends were cut back, 6 bases at V and 0 bases at J, with 11 bases in the middle. The CDR3 DNA reads as TGTGCCAGCTCTCTTACAGCAACAACTAATGAAAAACTGTTTTTT. Its protein product is CASSLTATTNEKLFF.

This sequence joins TRBV12-3 or TRBV12-4 and TRBJ2-5, with D possibly being TRBD2 (6 bases). V was pared by 2 bases and J by 9 bases, with 10 bases between. The CDR3 loop spans 12 amino acids. CDR3 amino acids: CASSLWGDAQYF. As DNA, the CDR3 is TGTGCCAGCAGTTTATGGGGGGATGCCCAGTACTTC.

The gene calls are TRBV24-1 and TRBJ1-5; 7 bases match TRBD1. The J segment lost 2 bases and the V segment lost 2 bases, leaving 2 bases of the junction unmatched. The CDR3 has 15 residues. Germline-derived CDR1 and CDR2 are KGHDR and SFDVKD. CDR3 sequence: CATSDYGQGNQPQHF. CDR3 DNA: TGTGCCACCAGTGATTATGGACAGGGCAATCAGCCCCAGCATTTT.

The chain combines TRBV5-1 with TRBJ2-5, with 7 bases matching TRBD2. This CDR3 comprises 12 residues. V was clipped by 4 bases and J by 5 bases; unmatched bases: 2. Germline V gene sequence: CDR1 SGHRS, CDR2 YFSETQ. The CDR3 DNA sequence: TGCGCCAGCAGCGCGCGGGGGGAGACCCAGTACTTC. This gives the protein CASSARGETQYF.

By share, this clone ranks as medium-sized. The chain combines TRBV19 with TRBJ2-7; D not resolved. The CDR3 consists of 14 residues. Per the germline V gene, CDR1 is LNHDA and CDR2 is SQIVND (reference sequence). Deletions cut 1 base from V and 5 bases from J, with 12 bases between. For the CDR3, the DNA is TGTGCCAGTAGTATAGTCTCCGCACCGGACGAGCAGTACTTC. Translating it yields CASSIVSAPDEQYF.

This chain connects TRBV27 to TRBJ2-7, with D possibly matching TRBD2 (5 bases). V was shortened by 5 bases and J by 2 bases, with 19 bases between the two germline ends. The CDR3 extends over 16 amino acids. CDR1 MNHEY and CDR2 SMNVEV come from the germline V gene (reference sequence). The CDR3 DNA reads TGTGCCAGCAGTCCCCCTTCCAGGACGGGAACCTACGAGCAGTACTTC. The encoded protein is CASSPPSRTGTYEQYF.

This rearrangement joins TRBV19 to TRBJ2-3; 7 nucleotides align to TRBD2. The CDR3 covers 14 residues. Germline V lookup: CDR1 LNHDA, CDR2 SQIVND (reference sequence). Germline trimming cut 5 bases from V and 3 bases from J; bases unmatched to any gene: 5. CDR3 nucleotide sequence: TGTGCCAGTAGTCCCCGACTAGCAACAGATACGCAGTATTTT. This encodes CASSPRLATDTQYF.

The chain joins TRBV7-8 to TRBJ2-1; a possible D gene is TRBD1 (6 bases). Trimming took 4 bases from V and 8 from J, leaving 15 bases between them. The CDR3 covers 14 residues. Germline V gene lookup returns CDR1 SGHVS and CDR2 FQNEAQ. CDR3 sequence reads: CASSSGHTADEQFF. The CDR3 DNA sequence: TGTGCCAGCAGCTCGGGACATACTGCGGATGAGCAGTTCTTC.

This chain joins TRBV29-1 and TRBJ1-1, with D tentatively TRBD1 (5 bases). The CDR3 covers 13 residues. The V and J ends lost 7 bases and 3 bases respectively, with 15 bases between them. The germline gives CDR1 SQVTM, CDR2 ANQGSEA. CDR3 sequence reads: CSANQNRYTEAFF. CDR3 nucleotide sequence: TGCAGCGCCAACCAAAACAGGTACACTGAAGCTTTCTTT.

The genes are TRBV4-1 and TRBJ2-3; tentative D call: TRBD1 (6 bases). V was shortened by 5 bases and J by 3 bases, with 9 bases between the two germline ends. CDR1 is MGHRA and CDR2 is YSYEKL in the germline V gene. The CDR3 extends over 13 amino acids. CDR3 nucleotides: TGCGCCAGCAGCTACAGGGCTACAGATACGCAGTATTTT. This codes for CASSYRATDTQYF.